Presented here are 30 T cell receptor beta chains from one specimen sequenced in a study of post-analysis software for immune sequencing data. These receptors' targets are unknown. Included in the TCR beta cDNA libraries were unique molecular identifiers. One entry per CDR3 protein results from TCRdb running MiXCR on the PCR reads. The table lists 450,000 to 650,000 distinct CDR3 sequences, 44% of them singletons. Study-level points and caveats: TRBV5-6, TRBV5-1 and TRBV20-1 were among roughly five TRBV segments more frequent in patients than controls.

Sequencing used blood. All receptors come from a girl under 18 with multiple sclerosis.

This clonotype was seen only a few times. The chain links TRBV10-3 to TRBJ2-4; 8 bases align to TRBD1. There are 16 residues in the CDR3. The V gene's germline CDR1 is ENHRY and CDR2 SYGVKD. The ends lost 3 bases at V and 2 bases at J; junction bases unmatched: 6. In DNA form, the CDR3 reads TGTGCCATCAGTGACAACCAGGGGGCGACCAAAAACATTCAGTACTTC. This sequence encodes CAISDNQGATKNIQYF.

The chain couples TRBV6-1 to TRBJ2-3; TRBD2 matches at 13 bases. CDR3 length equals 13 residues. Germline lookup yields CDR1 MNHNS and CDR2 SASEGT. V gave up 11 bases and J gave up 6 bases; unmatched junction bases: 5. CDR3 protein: CAGGLAGVDTQYF. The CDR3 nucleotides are TGTGCCGGTGGACTAGCGGGGGTTGATACGCAGTATTTT.

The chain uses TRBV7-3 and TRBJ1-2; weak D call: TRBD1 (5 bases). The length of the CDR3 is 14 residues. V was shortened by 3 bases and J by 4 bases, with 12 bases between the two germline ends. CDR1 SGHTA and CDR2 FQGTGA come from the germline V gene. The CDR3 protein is CASSLDVRVYGYTF. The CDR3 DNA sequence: TGTGCCAGCAGCTTGGATGTCAGGGTCTATGGCTACACCTTC.

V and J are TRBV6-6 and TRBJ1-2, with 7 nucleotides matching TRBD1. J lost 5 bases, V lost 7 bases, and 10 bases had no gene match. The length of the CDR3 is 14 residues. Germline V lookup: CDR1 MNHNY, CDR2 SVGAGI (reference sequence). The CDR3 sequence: CASTLLSGGYGYTF. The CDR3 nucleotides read TGTGCCAGCACCCTCCTATCAGGGGGTTATGGCTACACCTTC.

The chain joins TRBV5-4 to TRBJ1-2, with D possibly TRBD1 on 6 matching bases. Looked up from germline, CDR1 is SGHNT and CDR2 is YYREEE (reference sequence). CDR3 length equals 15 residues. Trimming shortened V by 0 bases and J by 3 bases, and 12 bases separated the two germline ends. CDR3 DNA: TGTGCCAGCAGCTTGGTCGGGGGGCGTGACTATGGCTACACCTTC. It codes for CASSLVGGRDYGYTF.

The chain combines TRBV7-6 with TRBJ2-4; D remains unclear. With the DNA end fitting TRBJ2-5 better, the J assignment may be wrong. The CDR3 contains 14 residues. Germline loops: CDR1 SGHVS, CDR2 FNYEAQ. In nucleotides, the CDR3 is TGTGCCAGCAGCTCAACAAGGACGGAAGAGACCCAGTACTTC. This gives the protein CASSSTRTEETQYF.

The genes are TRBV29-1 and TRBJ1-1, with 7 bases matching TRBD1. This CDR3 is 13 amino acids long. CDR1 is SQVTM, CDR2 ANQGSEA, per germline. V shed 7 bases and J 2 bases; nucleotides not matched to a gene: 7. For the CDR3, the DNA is TGCAGCGAAAGTCGACAGGGTAACACTGAAGCTTTCTTT. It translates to CSESRQGNTEAFF.

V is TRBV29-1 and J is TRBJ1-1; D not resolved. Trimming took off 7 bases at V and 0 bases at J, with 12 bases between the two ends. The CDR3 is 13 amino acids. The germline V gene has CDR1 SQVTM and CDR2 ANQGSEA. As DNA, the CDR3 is TGCAGCGCCGGAGGGATAATGAACACTGAAGCTTTCTTT. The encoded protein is CSAGGIMNTEAFF.

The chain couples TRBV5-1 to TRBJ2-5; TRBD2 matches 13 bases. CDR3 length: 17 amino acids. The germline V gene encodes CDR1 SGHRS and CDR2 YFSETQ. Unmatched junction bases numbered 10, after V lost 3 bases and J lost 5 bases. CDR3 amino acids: CASSWGTGLAGMETQYF. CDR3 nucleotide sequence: TGCGCCAGCAGCTGGGGGACGGGACTAGCGGGAATGGAGACCCAGTACTTC. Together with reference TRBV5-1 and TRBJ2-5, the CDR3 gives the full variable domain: KAGVTQTPRYLIKTRGQQVTLSCSPISGHRSVSWYQQTPGQGLQFLFEYFSETQRNKGNFPGRFSGRQFSNSRSEMNVSTLELGDSALYLCASSWGTGLAGMETQYFGPGTRLLVL.

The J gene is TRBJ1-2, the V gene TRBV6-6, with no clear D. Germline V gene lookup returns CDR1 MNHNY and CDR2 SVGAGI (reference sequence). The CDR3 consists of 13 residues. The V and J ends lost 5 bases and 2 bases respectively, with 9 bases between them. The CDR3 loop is CASSHGLNYGYTF. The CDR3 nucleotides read TGTGCCAGCAGTCATGGACTGAACTATGGCTACACCTTC.

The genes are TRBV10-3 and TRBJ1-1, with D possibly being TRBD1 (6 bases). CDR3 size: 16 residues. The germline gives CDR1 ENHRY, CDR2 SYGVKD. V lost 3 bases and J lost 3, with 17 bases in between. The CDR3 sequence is CAISDRGGDKDTEAFF. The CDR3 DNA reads TGTGCCATCAGTGACAGGGGAGGAGATAAGGACACTGAAGCTTTCTTT.

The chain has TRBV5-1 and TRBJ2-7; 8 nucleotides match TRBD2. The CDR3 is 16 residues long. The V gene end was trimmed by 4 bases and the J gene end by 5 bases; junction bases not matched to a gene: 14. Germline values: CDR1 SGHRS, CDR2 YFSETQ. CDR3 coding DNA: TGCGCCAGCAGCCCTCGCCCGGAGCGGGAGTATGACGAGCAGTACTTC. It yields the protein CASSPRPEREYDEQYF.

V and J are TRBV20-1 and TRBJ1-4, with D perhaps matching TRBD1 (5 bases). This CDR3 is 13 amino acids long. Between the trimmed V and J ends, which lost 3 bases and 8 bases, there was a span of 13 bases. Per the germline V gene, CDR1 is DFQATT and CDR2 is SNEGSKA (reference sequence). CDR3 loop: CSARKGREEKLFF. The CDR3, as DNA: TGCAGTGCTAGGAAGGGGAGAGAGGAAAAACTGTTTTTT.

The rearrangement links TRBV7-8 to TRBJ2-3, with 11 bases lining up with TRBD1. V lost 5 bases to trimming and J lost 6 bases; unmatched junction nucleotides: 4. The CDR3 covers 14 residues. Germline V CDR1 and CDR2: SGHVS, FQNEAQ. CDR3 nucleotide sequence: TGTGCCAGCAGCCGGGGACAGGGGGTGGATACGCAGTATTTT. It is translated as CASSRGQGVDTQYF.

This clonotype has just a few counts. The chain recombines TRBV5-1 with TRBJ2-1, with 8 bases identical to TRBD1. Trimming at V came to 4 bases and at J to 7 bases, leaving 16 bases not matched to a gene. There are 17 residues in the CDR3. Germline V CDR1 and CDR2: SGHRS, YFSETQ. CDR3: CASSPRPDRGGRNEQFF. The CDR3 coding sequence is TGCGCCAGCAGCCCCCGTCCTGACAGGGGCGGGCGGAATGAGCAGTTCTTC.

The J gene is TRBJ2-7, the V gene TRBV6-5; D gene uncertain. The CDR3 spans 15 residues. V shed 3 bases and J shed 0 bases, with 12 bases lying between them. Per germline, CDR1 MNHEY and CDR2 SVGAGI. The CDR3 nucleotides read TGTGCCAGCAGTTATAGTGAGGAAACCTCCTACGAGCAGTACTTC. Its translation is CASSYSEETSYEQYF.

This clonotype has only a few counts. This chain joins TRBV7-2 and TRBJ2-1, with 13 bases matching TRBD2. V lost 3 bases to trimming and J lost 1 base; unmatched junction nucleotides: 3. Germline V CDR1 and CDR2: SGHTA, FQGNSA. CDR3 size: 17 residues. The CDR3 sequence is CASSLWTSGGSYNEQFF. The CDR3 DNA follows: TGTGCCAGCAGCTTGTGGACTAGCGGGGGATCCTACAATGAGCAGTTCTTC.

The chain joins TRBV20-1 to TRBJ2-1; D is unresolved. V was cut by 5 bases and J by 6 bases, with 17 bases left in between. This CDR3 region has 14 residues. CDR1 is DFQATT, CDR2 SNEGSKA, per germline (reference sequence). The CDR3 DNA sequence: TGCAGTGCTTACGCCTACGGGCGCTGCAATGAGCAGTTCTTC. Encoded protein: CSAYAYGRCNEQFF.

The CDR3, as DNA: TGCAGTGCTAGTCACTCACGGGGCTACACCTTC. Protein: CSASHSRGYTF. The V call is TRBV20-1, the J call TRBJ1-2, with D hard to call. The ends were cut back, 3 bases at V and 8 bases at J, with 10 bases in the middle. Germline lookup yields CDR1 DFQATT and CDR2 SNEGSKA (reference sequence). CDR3 size: 11 residues.

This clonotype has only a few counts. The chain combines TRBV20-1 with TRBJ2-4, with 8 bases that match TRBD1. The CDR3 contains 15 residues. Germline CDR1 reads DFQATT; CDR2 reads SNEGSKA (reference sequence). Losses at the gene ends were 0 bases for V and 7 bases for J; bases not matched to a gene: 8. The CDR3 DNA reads TGCAGTGCTAGAGATTTGGGACAGGCGGTGAACATTCAGTACTTC. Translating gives CSARDLGQAVNIQYF.

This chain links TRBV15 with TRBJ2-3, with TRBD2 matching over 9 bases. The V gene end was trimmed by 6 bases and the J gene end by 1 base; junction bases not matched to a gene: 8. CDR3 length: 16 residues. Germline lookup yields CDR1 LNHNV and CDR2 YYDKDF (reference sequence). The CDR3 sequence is CATSGEIAGGTDTQYF. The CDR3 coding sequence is TGTGCCACCAGTGGGGAGATAGCGGGGGGCACAGATACGCAGTATTTT.

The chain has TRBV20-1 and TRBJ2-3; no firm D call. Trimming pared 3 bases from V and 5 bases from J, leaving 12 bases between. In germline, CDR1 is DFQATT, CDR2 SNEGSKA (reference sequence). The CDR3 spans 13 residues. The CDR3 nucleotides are TGCAGTGCTAGGCCTACTACGGGAGATACGCAGTATTTT. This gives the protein CSARPTTGDTQYF.

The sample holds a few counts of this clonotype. Written as DNA, the CDR3 is TGTGCCAGCAGCCCTTATCCCTCCTACGAGCAGTACTTC. Its translation: CASSPYPSYEQYF. J is TRBJ2-7 and V is TRBV7-8, with D unclear. The V and J ends lost 5 bases and 0 bases respectively, with 8 bases between them. Germline V CDR1 and CDR2: SGHVS, FQNEAQ. The CDR3 covers 13 residues.

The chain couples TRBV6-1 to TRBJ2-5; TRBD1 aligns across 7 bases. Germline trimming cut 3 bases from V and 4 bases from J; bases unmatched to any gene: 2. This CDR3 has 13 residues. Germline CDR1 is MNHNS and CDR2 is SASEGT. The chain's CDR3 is CASSDHRGETQYF. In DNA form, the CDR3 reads TGTGCCAGCAGTGACCACAGGGGAGAGACCCAGTACTTC.

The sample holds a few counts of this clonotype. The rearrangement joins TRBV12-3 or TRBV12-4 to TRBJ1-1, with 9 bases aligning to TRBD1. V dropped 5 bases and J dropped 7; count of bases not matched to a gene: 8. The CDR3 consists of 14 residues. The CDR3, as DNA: TGTGCCAGCAGTCCCGGGACAGGGACCCTTGAAGCTTTCTTT. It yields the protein CASSPGTGTLEAFF.

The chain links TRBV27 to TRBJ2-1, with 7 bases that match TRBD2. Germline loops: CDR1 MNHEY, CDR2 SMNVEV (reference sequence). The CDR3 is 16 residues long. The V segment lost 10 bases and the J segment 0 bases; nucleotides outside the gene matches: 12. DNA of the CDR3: TGTGCCATCCCAATTCCGGGACTACCCTCCTACAATGAGCAGTTCTTC. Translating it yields CAIPIPGLPSYNEQFF.

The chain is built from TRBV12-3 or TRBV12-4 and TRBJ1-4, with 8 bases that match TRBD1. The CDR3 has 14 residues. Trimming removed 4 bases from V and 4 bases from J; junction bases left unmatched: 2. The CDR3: CASSSDRDNEKLFF. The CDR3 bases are TGTGCCAGCAGTTCGGACAGGGATAATGAAAAACTGTTTTTT.

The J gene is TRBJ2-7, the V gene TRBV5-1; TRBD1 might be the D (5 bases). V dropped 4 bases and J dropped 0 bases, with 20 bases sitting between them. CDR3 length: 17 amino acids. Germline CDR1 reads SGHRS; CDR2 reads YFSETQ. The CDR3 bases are TGCGCCAGCAGCACTTATTCCCGGACACCCACCTCCTACGAGCAGTACTTC. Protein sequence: CASSTYSRTPTSYEQYF.

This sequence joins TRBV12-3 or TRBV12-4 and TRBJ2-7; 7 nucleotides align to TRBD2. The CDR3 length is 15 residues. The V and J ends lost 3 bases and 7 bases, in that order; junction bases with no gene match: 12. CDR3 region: CASSLWDYAAGEQYF. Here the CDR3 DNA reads TGTGCCAGCAGTTTGTGGGACTACGCAGCGGGGGAGCAGTACTTC.

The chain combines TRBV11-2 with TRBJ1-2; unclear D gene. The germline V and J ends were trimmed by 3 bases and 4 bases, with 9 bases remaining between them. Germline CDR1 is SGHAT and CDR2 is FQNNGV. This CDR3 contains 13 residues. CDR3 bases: TGTGCCAGCAGCTTCAAGGAAGGCTATGGCTACACCTTC. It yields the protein CASSFKEGYGYTF.